This T cell receptor beta chain was found in a study of follicular helper T cells after annual influenza vaccination. Here immunoSEQ multiplex PCR was the method, and the copy in TCRdb shows in-frame clones only, minus some. The table lists several thousand clones, around four fifths of them singletons. Study-wide results and limits: Change in circulating plasmablasts correlated with ICOS+CD38+ cTfh clonality change. Each annual vaccination recalled recurring oligoclonal ICOS+CD38+ cTfh clonotypes.

Time point indicated: 2015-2016 season, 7 days after influenza vaccination. About this clone: The target antigen is unknown.

The clonotype comes from an adult who received the influenza vaccine. Here the sequenced sample was CXCR5+ CD38- circulating T follicular helper cells from blood, taken 7 days after influenza vaccination. Sample subset: circulating Tfh, non-naive CD4+CXCR5+PD-1+ (ICOS+CD38+ or ICOS-CD38-).

CDR3 coding DNA: TGTGCCAGCGAAGGTTCTTCGGGGACAGTCGAGCAGTACTTC. The encoded protein is CASEGSSGTVEQYF. This sequence joins TRBV28 and TRBJ2-7, with 7 bases lining up with TRBD1. Germline values: CDR1 MDHEN, CDR2 SYDVKM. Germline trimming cut 8 bases from V and 6 bases from J; bases unmatched to any gene: 13. The CDR3 totals 14 residues.